This TCR beta chain was sequenced in a study of cytomegalovirus exposure and HLA in healthy donors. Vbeta (60) and Jbeta (13) primers were used in the PCR. Repertoires were generated with immunoSEQ multiplex PCR, while TCRdb's copy carries only in-frame clones and drops some. In the table there are around 150,000 clones, 80% of which are singletons. Trimming stripped 5 bases from V and 9 bases from J, with 16 bases between. Germline-derived CDR1 and CDR2 are SGHAT and FQNNGV. The CDR3 consists of 13 residues. The specimen was PBMCs. This clonotype was obtained from a man younger than 35 in good health and CMV-seropositive. The V call is TRBV11-2, the J call TRBJ1-1, with D possibly TRBD1 on 6 matching bases. The CDR3 loop is CASSPGARVQAFF. CDR3 nucleotides: TGTGCCAGCAGCCCAGGGGCCCGGGTTCAAGCTTTCTTT.